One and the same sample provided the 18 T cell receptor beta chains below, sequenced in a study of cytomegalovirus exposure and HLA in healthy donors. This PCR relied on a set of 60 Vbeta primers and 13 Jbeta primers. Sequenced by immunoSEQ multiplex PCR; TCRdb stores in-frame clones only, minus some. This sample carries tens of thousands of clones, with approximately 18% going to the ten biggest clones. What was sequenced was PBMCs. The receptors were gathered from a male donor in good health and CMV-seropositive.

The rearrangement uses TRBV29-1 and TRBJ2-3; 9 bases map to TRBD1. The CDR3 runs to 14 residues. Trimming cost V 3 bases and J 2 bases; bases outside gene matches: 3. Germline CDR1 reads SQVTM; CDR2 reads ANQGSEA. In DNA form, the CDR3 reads TGCAGCGTTGAGGGACAGGGACACACAGATACGCAGTATTTT. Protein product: CSVEGQGHTDTQYF.

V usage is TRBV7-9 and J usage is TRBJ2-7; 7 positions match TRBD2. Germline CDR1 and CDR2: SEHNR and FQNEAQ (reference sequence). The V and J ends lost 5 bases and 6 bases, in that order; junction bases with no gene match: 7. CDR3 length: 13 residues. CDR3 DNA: TGTGCCAGCAGCCAGACTAGCCCGGGCGAGCAGTACTTC. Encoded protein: CASSQTSPGEQYF. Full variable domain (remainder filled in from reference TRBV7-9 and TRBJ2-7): DTGVSQNPRHKITKRGQNVTFRCDPISEHNRLYWYRQTLGQGPEFLTYFQNEAQLEKSRLLSDRFSAERPKGSFSTLEIQRTEQGDSAMYLCASSQTSPGEQYFGPGTRLTVT.

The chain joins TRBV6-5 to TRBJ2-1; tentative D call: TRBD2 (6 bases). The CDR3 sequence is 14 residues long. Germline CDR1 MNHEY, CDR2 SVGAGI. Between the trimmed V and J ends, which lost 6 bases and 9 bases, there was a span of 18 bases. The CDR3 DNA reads TGTGCCAGCAGCCGGGACTTTTATGCGGGTGAGCAGTTCTTC. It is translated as CASSRDFYAGEQFF.

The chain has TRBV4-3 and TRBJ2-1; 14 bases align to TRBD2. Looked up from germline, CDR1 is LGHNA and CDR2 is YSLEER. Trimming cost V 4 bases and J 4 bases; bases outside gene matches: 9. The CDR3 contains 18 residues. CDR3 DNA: TGCGCCAGCAGCCGGGGACTAGCGGGAGATTTAGGTTACAATGAGCAGTTCTTC. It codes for CASSRGLAGDLGYNEQFF.

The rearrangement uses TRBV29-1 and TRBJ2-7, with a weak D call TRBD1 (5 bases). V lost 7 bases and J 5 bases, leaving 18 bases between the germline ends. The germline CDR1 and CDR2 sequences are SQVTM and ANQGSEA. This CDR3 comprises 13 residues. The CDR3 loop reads CSALGGAPDEQYF. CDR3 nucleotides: TGCAGCGCCCTCGGTGGGGCCCCAGACGAGCAGTACTTC.

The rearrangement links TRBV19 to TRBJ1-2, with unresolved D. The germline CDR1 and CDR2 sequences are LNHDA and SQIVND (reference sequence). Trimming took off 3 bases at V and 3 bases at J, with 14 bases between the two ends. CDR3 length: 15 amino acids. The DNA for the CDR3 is TGTGCCAGTAGTATCGCCAGATACCCTGACTATGGCTACACCTTC. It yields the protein CASSIARYPDYGYTF.

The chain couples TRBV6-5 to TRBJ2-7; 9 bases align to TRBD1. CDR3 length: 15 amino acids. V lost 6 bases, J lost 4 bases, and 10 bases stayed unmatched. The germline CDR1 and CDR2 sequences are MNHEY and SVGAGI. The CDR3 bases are TGTGCCAGCAGATTCCTGCAGGGACAGGGTTACGAGCAGTACTTC. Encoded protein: CASRFLQGQGYEQYF.

Written as DNA, the CDR3 is TGTGCCAGCCGGGACAGGGAATATGGGGATGAAGCTTTCTTT. It is translated as CASRDREYGDEAFF. The rearrangement uses TRBV15 and TRBJ1-1, with TRBD1 matching 9 bases. The CDR3 sequence is 14 residues long. Per the germline V gene, CDR1 is LNHNV and CDR2 is YYDKDF (reference sequence). Trimming removed 10 bases from V and 7 bases from J; junction bases left unmatched: 13.

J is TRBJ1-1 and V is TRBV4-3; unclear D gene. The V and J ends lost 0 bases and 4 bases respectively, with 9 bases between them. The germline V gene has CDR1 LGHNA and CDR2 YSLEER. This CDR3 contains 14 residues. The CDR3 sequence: CASSQEARSTEAFF. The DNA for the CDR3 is TGCGCCAGCAGCCAAGAGGCGCGGAGCACTGAAGCTTTCTTT.

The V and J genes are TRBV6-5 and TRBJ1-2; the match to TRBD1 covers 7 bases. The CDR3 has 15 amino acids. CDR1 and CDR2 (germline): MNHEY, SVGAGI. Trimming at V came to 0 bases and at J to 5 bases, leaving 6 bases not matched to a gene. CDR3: CASSYSPEGAYGYTF. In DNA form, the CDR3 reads TGTGCCAGCAGTTACTCACCGGAGGGGGCGTATGGCTACACCTTC.

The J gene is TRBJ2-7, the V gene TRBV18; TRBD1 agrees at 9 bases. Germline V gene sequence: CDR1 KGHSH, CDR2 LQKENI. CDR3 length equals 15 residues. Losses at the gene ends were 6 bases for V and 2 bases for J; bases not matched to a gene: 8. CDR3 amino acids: CASSRDGTGTYEQYF. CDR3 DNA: TGTGCCAGCTCGCGTGACGGGACAGGGACCTACGAGCAGTACTTC.

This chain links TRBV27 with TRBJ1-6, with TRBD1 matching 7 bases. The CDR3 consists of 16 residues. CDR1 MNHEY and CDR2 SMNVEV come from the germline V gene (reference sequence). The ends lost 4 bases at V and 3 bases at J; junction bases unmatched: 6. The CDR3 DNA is TGTGCCAGCAGTTACAGGGGACCCCTCTATAATTCACCCCTCCACTTT. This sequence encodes CASSYRGPLYNSPLHF.

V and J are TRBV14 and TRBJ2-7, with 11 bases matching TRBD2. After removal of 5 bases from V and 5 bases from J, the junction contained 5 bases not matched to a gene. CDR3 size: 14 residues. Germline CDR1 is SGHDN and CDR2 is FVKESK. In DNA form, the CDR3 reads TGTGCCAGCAGCACTAGCGGGGGTGGTGACGAGCAGTACTTC. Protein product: CASSTSGGGDEQYF.

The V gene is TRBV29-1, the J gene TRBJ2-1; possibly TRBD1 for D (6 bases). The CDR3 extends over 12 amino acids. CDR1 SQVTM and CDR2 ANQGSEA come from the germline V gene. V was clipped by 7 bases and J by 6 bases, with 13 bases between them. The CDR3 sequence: CSGGQQFNEQFF. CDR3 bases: TGCAGCGGCGGACAGCAATTCAATGAGCAGTTCTTC.

The DNA for the CDR3 is TGTGCCAGCAGCTTTGGGCGGGAGACCGGGGAGCTGTTTTTT. Protein: CASSFGRETGELFF. V usage is TRBV7-2 and J usage is TRBJ2-2, with 7 bases identical to TRBD2. The trim removed 3 bases at V and 5 bases at J, leaving 3 bases unmatched. This CDR3 region has 14 residues. Per germline, CDR1 SGHTA and CDR2 FQGNSA.

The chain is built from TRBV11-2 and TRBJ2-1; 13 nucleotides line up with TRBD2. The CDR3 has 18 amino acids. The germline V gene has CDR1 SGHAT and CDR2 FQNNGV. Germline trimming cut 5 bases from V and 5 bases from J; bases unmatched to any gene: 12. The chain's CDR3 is CASSPGIGLAGEDNEQFF. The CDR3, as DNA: TGTGCCAGCAGCCCTGGGATCGGACTAGCGGGAGAAGACAATGAGCAGTTCTTC.

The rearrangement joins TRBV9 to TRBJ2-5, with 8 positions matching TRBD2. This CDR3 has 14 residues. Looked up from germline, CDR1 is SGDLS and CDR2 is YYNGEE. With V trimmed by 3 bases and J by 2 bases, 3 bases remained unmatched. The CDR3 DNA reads TGTGCCAGCAGCGCGGGGGGGGGACAAGAGACCCAGTACTTC. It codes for CASSAGGGQETQYF.

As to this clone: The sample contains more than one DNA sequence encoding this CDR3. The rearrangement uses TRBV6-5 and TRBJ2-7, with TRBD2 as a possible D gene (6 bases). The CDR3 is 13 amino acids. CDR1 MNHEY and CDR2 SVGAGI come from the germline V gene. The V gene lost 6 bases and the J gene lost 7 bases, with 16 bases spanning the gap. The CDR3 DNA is TGTGCCAGCAGACGAGGGACTGCCTGGGAGCAGTACTTC. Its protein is CASRRGTAWEQYF.